This TCR beta chain was observed in a study of neurological immune-mediated disorders. Synthesis of cDNA was accomplished via 5'RACE employing 10-nucleotide random UMIs. TCRdb re-analysed the 5' RACE reads in MiXCR, keeping a single row per CDR3 protein. Of about 59,000 distinct CDR3 sequences in the sample, approximately 12% were seen once. This clonotype was found many times. The V gene end was trimmed by 2 bases and the J gene end by 3 bases; junction bases not matched to a gene: 9. The germline CDR1 and CDR2 sequences are DFQATT and SNEGSKA (reference sequence). The CDR3 is made up of 15 amino acids.

The sample consisted of PBMCs. This sequence originates from an older woman with HTLV-1-associated myelopathy (HAM/TSP). The chain carries TRBV20-1 and TRBJ2-7; 8 bases line up with TRBD2. The CDR3 sequence is CSARRGGLAGYEQYF. Written as DNA, the CDR3 is TGCAGTGCTAGAAGGGGGGGGCTAGCGGGCTACGAGCAGTACTTC.